This T cell receptor beta chain was captured in a study of shared clonotypes between healthy human individuals. With 5 bases clipped from V and 1 base from J, the junction kept 9 bases outside the gene matches. The CDR3 spans 17 residues. Germline assignment: CDR1 KGHSH and CDR2 LQKENI. As regards this clone: Its matching antigen is unknown.

Partitioning of CD4+ cells yielded a CD45RA+ naive subset and a CD45RA-negative memory subset. Study-wide results and limits: Despite large depth, rarefaction showed incomplete sorted-subset sequencing. Non-shared clonotypes were found to have lower generation probabilities than the clonotypes that were shared by all four of the sorted-subset donors.

TCRdb's table, derived via immunoSEQ multiplex PCR, lists solely in-frame clones and lacks some. The profile shows 1.6 million or so clones, around 95% of them singletons. The clonotype was recovered from a young man in good health. V usage is TRBV18 and J usage is TRBJ2-3; 10 nucleotides align to TRBD2. What was sequenced was naive CD4+ T cells sorted from blood. Subset in this sample: CD45RA+ positively selected. The CDR3 sequence is CASSVEREGLGTDTQYF. For the CDR3, the DNA is TGTGCCAGCTCAGTCGAGCGGGAGGGCCTGGGCACAGATACGCAGTATTTT. Full variable domain (outside the CDR3, taken from reference TRBV18 and TRBJ2-3): NAGVMQNPRHLVRRRGQEARLRCSPMKGHSHVYWYRQLPEEGLKFMVYLQKENIIDESGMPKERFSAEFPKEGPSILRIQQVVRGDSAAYFCASSVEREGLGTDTQYFGPGTRLTVL.